This entry lists 32 T cell receptor beta chains sequenced from one sample in a study of blood T cell repertoires in COVID-19. Sequencing used immunoSEQ multiplex PCR; TCRdb keeps in-frame clones, though not all of them. The sample consists of about 330,000 clones, approximately 88% of them appearing once. The sample was PBMCs or T cells enriched from blood (not recorded which). These receptors came from a man aged 25-40 years who had recovered from COVID-19.

This rearrangement joins TRBV10-3 to TRBJ2-7; 9 bases align to TRBD1. The CDR3 has 15 amino acids. V dropped 3 bases and J dropped 2; count of bases not matched to a gene: 5. Germline lookup yields CDR1 ENHRY and CDR2 SYGVKD. The CDR3 DNA reads as TGTGCCATCAGTGAACCCGGGACAGGGACCTACGAGCAGTACTTC. Translated, it gives CAISEPGTGTYEQYF.

V is TRBV7-8 and J is TRBJ2-7; 7 bases agree with TRBD2. There are 15 residues in the CDR3. V lost 5 bases and J lost 2; bases outside the gene matches: 9. Germline V gene lookup returns CDR1 SGHVS and CDR2 FQNEAQ. Here the CDR3 reads CASSRERGFTYEQYF. As DNA, the CDR3 is TGTGCCAGCAGCCGTGAGCGGGGTTTTACCTACGAGCAGTACTTC.

This clone was observed a single time. One end of the junction does not line up with germline, which may come from a read error. The V gene is TRBV7-9, the J gene TRBJ2-7; D perhaps matches TRBD1 (7 bases). The germline gives CDR1 SEHNR, CDR2 FQNEAQ (reference sequence). The CDR3 has 13 amino acids. This CDR3 reads CASSLLSGDSENF. The CDR3 DNA is TGTGCCAGCAGCTTACTTTCGGGGGACAGTGAGAACTTC.

This chain joins TRBV3-1 (or the pseudogene TRBV3-2) and TRBJ2-5; possible D gene TRBD2, 5 bases. There are 16 residues in the CDR3. Trimming removed 4 bases from V and 2 bases from J, with 17 bases in between. Germline CDR1 LGHDT, CDR2 YNNKEL (reference sequence). CDR3 in amino acids: CASSPGWRSEQETQYF. In nucleotides, the CDR3 is TGTGCCAGCAGCCCAGGCTGGAGGTCCGAGCAAGAGACCCAGTACTTC.

The rearrangement joins TRBV7-9 to TRBJ1-1; possibly TRBD1 for D (5 bases). This CDR3 contains 16 residues. The V gene lost 2 bases and the J gene lost 3 bases, with 16 bases spanning the gap. Germline V gene data show CDR1 as SEHNR and CDR2 as FQNEAQ (reference sequence). CDR3 region: CASSLNAGPRDTEAFF. CDR3 coding DNA: TGTGCCAGCAGCTTAAATGCGGGGCCCAGGGACACTGAAGCTTTCTTT.

V and J are TRBV20-1 and TRBJ1-1, with D possibly being TRBD1 (5 bases). Looked up from germline, CDR1 is DFQATT and CDR2 is SNEGSKA (reference sequence). Trimming stripped 3 bases from V and 6 bases from J, with 8 bases between. This CDR3 region has 11 residues. CDR3 protein: CSARTAPEAFF. CDR3 DNA sequence: TGCAGTGCTAGGACAGCCCCTGAAGCTTTCTTT.

The rearrangement links TRBV19 to TRBJ1-5, with 10 bases lining up with TRBD1. Trimming took 8 bases from V and 7 from J; bases not matched to a gene: 8. Germline V lookup: CDR1 LNHDA, CDR2 SQIVND (reference sequence). This CDR3 spans 14 amino acids. CDR3 residues: CASGDRGQVQPQHF. CDR3 bases: TGTGCCAGTGGGGACAGGGGTCAGGTCCAGCCCCAGCATTTT.

Here the CDR3 DNA reads TGCGCCAGCAGCTTGGCCCTGAACACCGGGGAGCTGTTTTTT. As protein: CASSLALNTGELFF. The chain uses TRBV5-1 and TRBJ2-2; D remains unclear. V gave up 0 bases and J gave up 1 base, with 4 bases separating them. Germline V gives CDR1 SGHRS, CDR2 YFSETQ. The CDR3 consists of 14 residues.

V is TRBV14 and J is TRBJ1-1; 8 positions agree with TRBD1. Germline V lookup: CDR1 SGHDN, CDR2 FVKESK. This CDR3 is built from 14 residues. The trim removed 1 base at V and 11 bases at J, leaving 9 bases unmatched. In nucleotides, the CDR3 is TGTGCCAGCAGCCAAGGTGGGGCAGGGGGCAGGGCTTTCTTT. As protein: CASSQGGAGGRAFF.

The chain has TRBV9 and TRBJ2-7, with D possibly TRBD2 on 5 matching bases. Germline CDR1 reads SGDLS; CDR2 reads YYNGEE. The CDR3 has 14 residues. The V end was cut by 4 bases, the J end by 9 bases, with 20 bases between. The CDR3 bases are TGTGCCAGCAGCCCATATGACGTGCCTGGGAGGCAGTACTTC. Translating it yields CASSPYDVPGRQYF. Looking up the rest from reference TRBV9 and TRBJ2-7 gives the full variable domain: DSGVTQTPKHLITATGQRVTLRCSPRSGDLSVYWYQQSLDQGLQFLIQYYNGEERAKGNILERFSAQQFPDLHSELNLSSLELGDSALYFCASSPYDVPGRQYFGPGTRLTVT.

This chain links TRBV24-1 with TRBJ2-3; 7 bases match TRBD2. The ends lost 3 bases at V and 1 base at J; junction bases unmatched: 6. The CDR3 has 16 residues. Germline lookup yields CDR1 KGHDR and CDR2 SFDVKD. The CDR3, as DNA: TGTGCCACCAGTGATCTCGGACTAGAGGGCACAGATACGCAGTATTTT. Its protein product is CATSDLGLEGTDTQYF.

This sequence joins TRBV28 and TRBJ1-1, with D tentatively TRBD1 (6 bases). V shed 0 bases and J shed 8 bases, with 22 bases lying between them. CDR3 length equals 17 residues. Germline assignment: CDR1 MDHEN and CDR2 SYDVKM. This CDR3 reads CASSLWPSGGSRLEAFF. In DNA form, the CDR3 reads TGTGCCAGCAGTTTATGGCCCTCGGGGGGCTCCAGGCTCGAAGCTTTCTTT.

This rearrangement joins TRBV5-1 to TRBJ2-3, with D possibly matching TRBD1 (5 bases). This CDR3 comprises 11 residues. Germline values: CDR1 SGHRS, CDR2 YFSETQ. Trimming took off 7 bases at V and 2 bases at J, with 5 bases between the two ends. The CDR3 DNA follows: TGCGCCAGCGGGGCCACAGATACGCAGTATTTT. Protein product: CASGATDTQYF.

This chain uses TRBV5-1 with TRBJ2-5; 13 bases match TRBD2. Losses at the gene ends were 4 bases for V and 3 bases for J; bases not matched to a gene: 6. The germline gives CDR1 SGHRS, CDR2 YFSETQ. The CDR3 consists of 16 residues. The DNA for the CDR3 is TGCGCCAGCAGCAAACTAGCGGGGGGGCCGGAAGAGACCCAGTACTTC. Residues: CASSKLAGGPEETQYF. Based on the CDR3 plus reference TRBV5-1 and TRBJ2-5, the full variable domain is KAGVTQTPRYLIKTRGQQVTLSCSPISGHRSVSWYQQTPGQGLQFLFEYFSETQRNKGNFPGRFSGRQFSNSRSEMNVSTLELGDSALYLCASSKLAGGPEETQYFGPGTRLLVL.

This clone showed up just a few times. The rearrangement links TRBV24-1 to TRBJ2-5; tentatively, D is TRBD1 (5 bases). CDR1 and CDR2 (germline): KGHDR, SFDVKD. The CDR3 covers 15 residues. Between the trimmed V and J ends, which lost 4 bases and 0 bases, there was a span of 11 bases. CDR3 sequence: CATSEAGPNQETQYF. CDR3 bases: TGTGCCACCAGTGAAGCAGGGCCCAACCAAGAGACCCAGTACTTC.

This clone was observed a few times. The chain recombines TRBV7-9 with TRBJ1-6; 8 bases align to TRBD1. The V and J ends lost 4 bases and 10 bases, in that order; junction bases with no gene match: 9. In germline, CDR1 is SEHNR, CDR2 FQNEAQ (reference sequence). CDR3 length: 15 amino acids. Here the CDR3 DNA reads TGTGCCAGCAGCTCCGTACAGGGGGAAGGGTCACCCCTCCACTTT. This translates into CASSSVQGEGSPLHF.

V gene TRBV5-1 combines with J gene TRBJ1-6; D ambiguous. This CDR3 spans 17 amino acids. V lost 4 bases and J lost 3, with 17 bases in between. Germline V gene lookup returns CDR1 SGHRS and CDR2 YFSETQ. The CDR3 coding sequence is TGCGCCAGCAGCCTCGTCCCGCCGCGGGACTATAATTCACCCCTCCACTTT. Translated, it gives CASSLVPPRDYNSPLHF.

V is TRBV6-6 and J is TRBJ1-2, with 7 positions matching TRBD1. V lost 0 bases, J lost 4 bases, and 2 bases stayed unmatched. This CDR3 contains 14 residues. Germline V gene lookup returns CDR1 MNHNY and CDR2 SVGAGI (reference sequence). The CDR3 region is CASSYSGQVYGYTF. CDR3 in DNA: TGTGCCAGCAGTTACTCCGGACAGGTCTATGGCTACACCTTC.

As concerns this clone: The same CDR3 can be traced to other DNA sequences in this sample. The CDR3 is CASSTGTGLGGYTF. DNA for the CDR3: TGTGCCAGTAGTACCGGGACAGGGTTAGGTGGCTACACCTTC. The genes are TRBV19 and TRBJ1-2; TRBD1 agrees at 9 bases. Germline trimming cut 4 bases from V and 7 bases from J; bases unmatched to any gene: 7. Germline assignment: CDR1 LNHDA and CDR2 SQIVND (reference sequence). This CDR3 has 14 amino acids.

Only a few counts were recorded for this clone. The rearrangement joins TRBV2 to TRBJ2-7; tentatively, D is TRBD2 (6 bases). Germline CDR1 and CDR2: SNHLY and FYNNEI. Trimming took off 8 bases at V and 3 bases at J, with 14 bases between the two ends. The CDR3 totals 13 residues. The CDR3 is CASATMGGYEQYF. In DNA form, the CDR3 reads TGTGCCAGCGCCACAATGGGGGGCTACGAGCAGTACTTC.

The chain links TRBV11-2 to TRBJ1-2, with TRBD1 matching 7 bases. After removal of 7 bases from V and 7 bases from J, the junction contained 9 bases not matched to a gene. The CDR3 length is 13 residues. Germline V gives CDR1 SGHAT, CDR2 FQNNGV. CDR3: CASTNQGGRGYTF. For the CDR3, the DNA is TGTGCCAGCACCAACCAGGGGGGTCGTGGCTACACCTTC. The complete variable domain, with remaining parts taken from reference TRBV11-2 and TRBJ1-2, reads EAGVAQSPRYKIIEKRQSVAFWCNPISGHATLYWYQQILGQGPKLLIQFQNNGVVDDSQLPKDRFSAERLKGVDSTLKIQPAKLEDSAVYLCASTNQGGRGYTFGSGTRLTVV.

V gene TRBV29-1 combines with J gene TRBJ1-1; perhaps TRBD1 as D (6 bases). The germline V gene encodes CDR1 SQVTM and CDR2 ANQGSEA. The germline V and J ends were trimmed by 6 bases and 10 bases, with 15 bases remaining between them. The CDR3 has 11 amino acids. CDR3 protein: CSVTQGQGAFF. CDR3 nucleotides: TGCAGCGTGACACAGGGTCAGGGAGCTTTCTTT.

The rearrangement links TRBV2 to TRBJ2-7; TRBD1 agrees at 7 bases. There are 14 residues in the CDR3. Germline-derived CDR1 and CDR2 are SNHLY and FYNNEI. With V trimmed by 6 bases and J by 4 bases, 9 bases remained unmatched. CDR3: CASRSTGDLYEQYF. CDR3 bases: TGTGCCAGCAGATCCACAGGGGATCTTTACGAGCAGTACTTC.

This sequence joins TRBV27 and TRBJ1-2; D may be TRBD1 (6 bases). The germline gives CDR1 MNHEY, CDR2 SMNVEV (reference sequence). The CDR3 is made up of 16 amino acids. V was cut by 1 base and J by 4 bases, with 16 bases left in between. CDR3 nucleotide sequence: TGTGCCAGCAGTTTATGGGCCACACAGGGAACCTATGGCTACACCTTC. It specifies CASSLWATQGTYGYTF.

The rearrangement uses TRBV15 and TRBJ1-2; D is uncertain. Looked up from germline, CDR1 is LNHNV and CDR2 is YYDKDF (reference sequence). V lost 0 bases and J lost 8, with 16 bases in between. The CDR3 sequence is 15 residues long. DNA for the CDR3: TGTGCCACCAGCAGAGATGTGGGCAGTGCGGGCGGCTACACCTTC. This codes for CATSRDVGSAGGYTF. Complete variable domain (other parts from reference TRBV15 and TRBJ1-2): DAMVIQNPRYQVTQFGKPVTLSCSQTLNHNVMYWYQQKSSQAPKLLFHYYDKDFNNEADTPDNFQSRRPNTSFCFLDIRSPGLGDTAMYLCATSRDVGSAGGYTFGSGTRLTVV.

This chain uses TRBV19 with TRBJ2-1, with D maybe TRBD2 (7 bases). Trimming cost V 6 bases and J 0 bases, with 18 bases left between them. The germline V gene has CDR1 LNHDA and CDR2 SQIVND (reference sequence). This CDR3 spans 17 amino acids. CDR3 nucleotides: TGTGCCAGTAGAAAATCCGGGGGGCTCAGCTCCTACAATGAGCAGTTCTTC. This encodes CASRKSGGLSSYNEQFF.

The chain combines TRBV6-4 with TRBJ2-1; D is unresolved. V was pared by 6 bases and J by 0 bases, with 15 bases between. Germline CDR1 reads MRHNA; CDR2 reads SNTAGT. This CDR3 comprises 16 residues. This CDR3 reads CASSDQYSSSYNEQFF. The CDR3 region has the DNA TGTGCCAGCAGCGACCAATACAGTAGCTCCTACAATGAGCAGTTCTTC.

The chain couples TRBV19 to TRBJ2-7, with a weak D call TRBD2 (5 bases). Germline V lookup: CDR1 LNHDA, CDR2 SQIVND (reference sequence). V was pared by 1 base and J by 3 bases, with 10 bases between. The CDR3 consists of 14 residues. The CDR3 DNA reads TGTGCCAGTAGTATAGGGACTGTGGGCTACGAGCAGTACTTC. This encodes CASSIGTVGYEQYF.

This chain uses TRBV2 with TRBJ2-7; D is perhaps TRBD2 (5 bases). Trimming stripped 8 bases from V and 7 bases from J, with 9 bases between. CDR1 and CDR2 (germline): SNHLY, FYNNEI. The CDR3 loop spans 10 amino acids. CDR3 protein: CASGRGEQYF. The CDR3 nucleotides read TGTGCCAGCGGGCGCGGGGAGCAGTACTTC.

This clone appeared a few times. The CDR3 nucleotides are TGTGCCTGGAGGGGGACAGGGCTCAGAGATACGCAGTATTTT. Translated, it gives CAWRGTGLRDTQYF. This chain joins TRBV30 and TRBJ2-3; the match to TRBD1 covers 9 bases. The CDR3 consists of 14 residues. V lost 3 bases to trimming and J lost 5 bases; unmatched junction nucleotides: 6. In germline, CDR1 is GTSNPN, CDR2 SVGIG (reference sequence). Full variable domain (remainder filled in from reference TRBV30 and TRBJ2-3): SQTIHQWPATLVQPVGSPLSLECTVEGTSNPNLYWYRQAAGRGLQLLFYSVGIGQISSEVPQNLSASRPQDRQFILSSKKLLLSDSGFYLCAWRGTGLRDTQYFGPGTRLTVL.

This rearrangement joins TRBV30 to TRBJ1-1, with no clear D. Per germline, CDR1 GTSNPN and CDR2 SVGIG (reference sequence). Trimming left V 6 bases short and J 8 bases short, with 19 bases between. CDR3 length equals 13 residues. As DNA, the CDR3 is TGTGCCTGCCTAGCTGACTCAGCCCCCGAAGCTTTCTTT. The encoded protein is CACLADSAPEAFF.

The chain links TRBV6-4 to TRBJ1-2; D is unclear. The CDR3 is 13 residues long. Trimming cost V 0 bases and J 8 bases, with 10 bases left between them. CDR1 is MRHNA and CDR2 is SNTAGT in the germline V gene. The CDR3 bases are TGTGCCAGCAGTGACTCGGAGGGCGGCGGCTACACCTTC. Protein product: CASSDSEGGGYTF.